The T cell receptor (beta chain) under discussion was sequenced for a study of beta chain features in type 1 diabetes. Regarding the study as a whole: The naive, central memory and Treg TCRB repertoires of patients appeared to be more similar to one another than those of healthy donors.

cDNA synthesis used the whole RNA isolate, giving expressed TCRB sequences. The method was immunoSEQ multiplex PCR; TCRdb's version includes in-frame clones alone and lacks a portion of them. The sample has some 140,000 clones; 9% to 9.5% are singletons. Between the trimmed V and J ends, which lost 2 bases and 0 bases, there was a span of 8 bases. CDR1 is SGHRS, CDR2 YFSETQ, per germline. The CDR3 has 14 amino acids. Of note for this clone: Its antigen is currently unknown.

Material: central memory CD4+ T cells from blood. The chain has TRBV5-1 and TRBJ1-1; D perhaps matches TRBD1 (5 bases). The sequence derives from a man aged 18 to 30 in good health. The CDR3 sequence: CASSFQGMNTEAFF. CDR3 DNA: TGCGCCAGCAGCTTCCAGGGCATGAACACTGAAGCTTTCTTT.